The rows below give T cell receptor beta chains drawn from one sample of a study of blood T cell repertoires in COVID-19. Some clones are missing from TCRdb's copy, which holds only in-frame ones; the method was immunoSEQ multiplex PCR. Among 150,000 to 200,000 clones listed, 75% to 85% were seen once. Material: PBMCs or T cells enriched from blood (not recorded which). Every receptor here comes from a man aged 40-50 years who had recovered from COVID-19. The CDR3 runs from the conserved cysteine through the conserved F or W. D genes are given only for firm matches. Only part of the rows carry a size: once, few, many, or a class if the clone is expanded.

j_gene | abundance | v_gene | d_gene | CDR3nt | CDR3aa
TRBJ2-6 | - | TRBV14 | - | TGTGCCAGCAGCAGACAGGTTCTCTCCATGAGGGGGGCCAACGTCCTGACTTTC | CASSRQVLSMRGANVLTF
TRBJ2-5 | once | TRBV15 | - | TGTGCCACCAGCAGAGATCGCGGCACAGGGCAGGAGACCCAGTACTTC | CATSRDRGTGQETQYF
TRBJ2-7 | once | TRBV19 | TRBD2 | TGTGCCAGTAGTATAGGCGCGGGAGAAGTTCACGAGCAGTACTTC | CASSIGAGEVHEQYF
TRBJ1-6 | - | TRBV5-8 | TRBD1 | TGTGCCAGCCCCATTATCGACAGGGGTGGTTCACCCCTCCACTTT | CASPIIDRGGSPLHF
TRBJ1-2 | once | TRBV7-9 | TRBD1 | TGTGCCAGCAGCCCTGGGACAGGGGGCCCACCTTTTTATGGCTACACCTTC | CASSPGTGGPPFYGYTF
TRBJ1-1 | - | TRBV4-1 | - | TGCGCCAGCAGCCTAACAGGGAACGCTGAAGCTTTCTTT | CASSLTGNAEAFF
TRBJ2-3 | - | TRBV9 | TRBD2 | TGTGCCAGCAGCGCAGGGGGGACTAGCGGGACTTCAGATACGCAGTATTTT | CASSAGGTSGTSDTQYF
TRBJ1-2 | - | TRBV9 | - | TGTGCCAGCAGCCCGACAACAGGATATGGCTACACCTTC | CASSPTTGYGYTF
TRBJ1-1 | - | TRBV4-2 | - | TGTGCCAGCAGCCAAGAACCCCGTGGGCAGGCCCCAGCTTTCTTT | CASSQEPRGQAPAFF
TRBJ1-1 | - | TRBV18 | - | TGTGCCAGCTCACCAATACAGGACCGAAGCACTGAAGCTTTCTTT | CASSPIQDRSTEAFF
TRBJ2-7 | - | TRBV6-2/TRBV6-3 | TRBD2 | TGTGCCAGCAGTTACCTAGTACTAGCGGGTCGATCCTACGAGCAGTACTTC | CASSYLVLAGRSYEQYF
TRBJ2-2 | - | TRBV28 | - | TGTGCCAGCAGACAGCCGCCAAACACCGGGGAGCTGTTTTTT | CASRQPPNTGELFF
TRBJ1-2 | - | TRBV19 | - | TGTGCCAGTAGTATACCAGGACTTGGCTACACCTTC | CASSIPGLGYTF
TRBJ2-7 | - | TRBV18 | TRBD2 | TGTGCCAGCTCCCCAGGACTAGCCAACTCCTACGAGCAGTACTTC | CASSPGLANSYEQYF
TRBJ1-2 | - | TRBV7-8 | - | TGTGCCAGCAGCCCAGGAGGGGCTCCCGGCTATGGCTACACCTTC | CASSPGGAPGYGYTF
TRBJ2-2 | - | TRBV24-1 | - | TGTGCCACCAGTGGGTTGAAGAACTCAAACACCGGGGAGCTGTTTTTT | CATSGLKNSNTGELFF
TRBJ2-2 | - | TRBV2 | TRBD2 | TGTGCCAGCAGATCGCTAGCGGGGGACACCGGGGAGCTGTTTTTT | CASRSLAGDTGELFF
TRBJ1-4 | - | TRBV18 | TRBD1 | TGTGCCAGCTCACTTAGGACAGGGCTTAATGAAAAACTGTTTTTT | CASSLRTGLNEKLFF
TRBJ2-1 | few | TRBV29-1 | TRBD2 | TGCAGCGTTGAAGATGGCGCTAGCGGGAGAAGGAGTAATGAGCAGTTCTTC | CSVEDGASGRRSNEQFF
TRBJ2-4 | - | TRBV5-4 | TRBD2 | TGTGCCAGCAGCCCATGGGGGAGGGACATTCAGTACTTC | CASSPWGRDIQYF
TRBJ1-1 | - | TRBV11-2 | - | TGTGCCAGCAGCTTAAATTCTGGAGGTAAAGCTTTCTTT | CASSLNSGGKAFF
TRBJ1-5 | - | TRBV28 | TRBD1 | TGTGCCAGCAGTTCGGACAGGGGGAATCAGCCCCAGCATTTT | CASSSDRGNQPQHF